This TCR beta chain emerged from a study of T cells in tumors after PD-1 blockade. Study summary: No patient had prior checkpoint blockade, systemic immunosuppression, or radiotherapy within 4 weeks. Blood samples averaged 113,528 templates (range about 21,000-257,772) and 36,536 unique clonotypes.

Study observations and caveats: Peripheral recruitment is suggested, as some novel exhausted tumor clones were in pre-treatment blood.

The CDR3 spans 14 residues. Germline CDR1 reads SGHAT; CDR2 reads FQDESV (reference sequence). V shed 1 base and J shed 1 base, with 8 bases lying between them. The table came from immunoSEQ multiplex PCR; TCRdb's copy has only in-frame clones and leaves some out. The table lists 61,000 or so clones, around 80% of them singletons. Comments on this clone: Its antigen remains unknown.

The input for sequencing was PBMCs, taken before anti-PD-1 treatment. The rearrangement uses TRBV11-1 and TRBJ2-7, with unresolved D. This clonotype originated in a human donor with basal cell carcinoma. The CDR3 sequence: CASSLVDESYEQYF. The DNA of the CDR3 is TGTGCCAGCAGCTTAGTAGACGAATCCTACGAGCAGTACTTC.